The entry below gives a single T cell receptor beta chain sequence along with its context. This clonotype is assessed as medium-sized (0.01 to 0.1%). Its recognized antigen is unknown. No qualities accompany the bases; no much larger clone lies one base away. Set within a cohort of healthcare workers in London, UK, this nested case-control study involved weekly PCR testing of nasopharyngeal swabs along with blood sampling. Healthcare workers were recruited between 23 and 31 March 2020, during the week of the UK lockdown, and were followed weekly for up to roughly 15 weeks. The method behind the library was 5' RACE. Reads for this sample came from a NextSeq 500. Unique molecular identifiers were attached to individual cDNA molecules in the TCR library protocol so that sequencing error and PCR bias could be corrected. Both TCR alpha and beta chains were sequenced, and tight co-correlation was observed between alpha and beta sequence abundances in each sample. Per the original workflow: V gene, J gene and CDR3 annotation of TCR sequences was performed with Decombinator V4. Expanded TCRs were defined as changing significantly between any two time points under a Poisson model with p below 0.0001. TCR abundances were normalised to the total number of TCRs sequenced per sample and expressed as counts per million. VDJdb, accessed 1 November 2021, was searched for CMV, EBV and SARS-CoV-2 annotated TCRs, excluding TCRs annotated for multiple antigens. Using fastp at Q25 and MiXCR, TCRdb reprocessed the public reads and kept productive beta chains. Identical CDR3 protein sequences are pooled into one entry, listed with their most common genes and DNA. The authors' filters were not applied to this entry. The sample yields fewer than 65,000 distinct CDR3 sequences; almost 9.5% were counted once. Of the sample, around 14% is held by the ten largest clones.

These data are taken from a study of early T cells in non-severe SARS-CoV-2 infection (dated by TCRdb to the early 2020s). Context from the whole study: Because TCR sequencing was done on bulk RNA from unsorted whole blood, the alpha and beta chains could not be paired. The research as a whole found: VDJdb matching was skewed toward anti-spike CD8 responses, so virus-specific expansions were likely underestimated and private and CD4 specificities were missed.

Input material: whole blood. This receptor was obtained from an adult who was a healthcare worker with PCR-confirmed SARS-CoV-2 infection or an uninfected control (not recorded which).

The DNA sequence is as follows: TGTGCCAGCACCCGCACGACAGGGTTTTACACTGAAGCTTTCTTT. This is translated as CASTRTTGFYTEAFF. This chain joins TRBV6-2 or TRBV6-3 to TRBJ1-1; TRBD1 fits 7 bases in the junction. Sequences MNHEY (CDR1) and SVGEGT (CDR2) are obtained from the germline V gene. The CDR3 spans 15 residues, from the cysteine through the phenylalanine. Only CDR3 DNA remains: 45 bases, in frame from the first base. After removal of 7 bases from V and 3 bases from J, the junction retains 11 bases not matched to a gene.